The rows below give T cell receptor beta chains drawn from one sample of a study of cytotoxic CD8 clonotypes in ibrutinib-treated CLL. Sequenced by immunoSEQ multiplex PCR; TCRdb stores in-frame clones only, minus some. The sample gives tens of thousands of clones, around 79% of which show up once; roughly 5% is in the top ten. Specimen: PBMCs, collected after 12 months of ibrutinib treatment. The receptor source for this set is a human donor with chronic lymphocytic leukemia. Each CDR3 is given with its conserved first and last residue. D genes are given only for firm matches. Size is omitted from some rows. Given values are once, few, many or a class for expanded clones.

j_call v_call clone_size d_call cdr3_nt cdr3_aa
TRBJ1-5 TRBV10-3 . . TGTGCCATCAGGGGGGGCGGAAGCAATCAGCCCCAGCATTTT CAIRGGGSNQPQHF
TRBJ1-4 TRBV28 . TRBD1 TGTGCCAGCAGTTTTCCCCAGGCCGGGACAGGGCGTGAAAAACTGTTTTTT CASSFPQAGTGREKLFF
TRBJ2-5 TRBV6-1 . . TGTGCCACCAGCTGGGCAAAAGAGACCCAGTACTTC CATSWAKETQYF
TRBJ2-4 TRBV28 . TRBD1 TGTGCCAGCAGTGACGGGACAGGGGGAAACATTCAGTACTTC CASSDGTGGNIQYF
TRBJ1-3 TRBV2 . . TGTGCCAGCACCGAGCGGGCAAGGCGGAACTCTGGAAACACCATATATTTT CASTERARRNSGNTIYF
TRBJ2-3 TRBV5-1 once . TGCGCCAGCAGCTTGGGGGCCACACAACCCACAGATACGCAGTATTTT CASSLGATQPTDTQYF
TRBJ2-2 TRBV7-2 many TRBD1 TGTGCCAGCAGCTTAGGGACAGGGGAGGCCGGGGAGCTGTTTTTT CASSLGTGEAGELFF
TRBJ1-2 TRBV18 . . TGTGCCAGCTCATCCGGCTCCCAGGGAGATGGCTACACCTTC CASSSGSQGDGYTF
TRBJ2-2 TRBV18 . TRBD1 TGTGCCAGCTCACCGGGACAGGGGGCGAGCGCCGGGGAGCTGTTTTTT CASSPGQGASAGELFF
TRBJ2-7 TRBV5-1 many . TGCGCCAGCAGCTTGGCCCCGACAGAAACCTACGAGCAGTACTTC CASSLAPTETYEQYF